This T cell receptor beta chain was captured by sequencing in a study of T cell responses to AZD1222 COVID-19 vaccine. Study observations and caveats: Among the donors, most were white British and more were female, and clonal diversity was possibly underestimated.

TCRdb's copy holds only in-frame clones and misses some; the assay was immunoSEQ multiplex PCR. Among 45,000 or so clones, around 91% were seen once, and the ten largest hold about 40%. This clone was seen only a few times. Its matching antigen is unknown. This sequence was found in an adult who received the AZD1222 COVID-19 vaccine. Here the sequenced sample was peripheral blood, taken 28 days after the second AZD1222 dose.

CDR3 protein: CAISESNGEAFF. The CDR3 bases are TGTGCCATCAGTGAGTCGAACGGTGAAGCTTTCTTT. The rearrangement links TRBV10-3 to TRBJ1-1; D call uncertain. V was clipped by 0 bases and J by 7 bases, with 6 bases between them. There are 12 residues in the CDR3. The germline V gene encodes CDR1 ENHRY and CDR2 SYGVKD.